This T cell receptor (beta chain) was retrieved from a study of identical twins (dated by TCRdb to 2016 to 2017). Looking at the study overall: The study deep-sequenced TCR alpha and beta repertoires from monozygotic twins, unrelated adults of various ages and cord blood to test whether fetal clonotypes persist. Replicate twin experiments were performed at different times using different library preparation protocols to rule out contamination. Study-wide findings and limitations: Compared with coincidental sharing between unrelated individuals, an excess of low generation-probability sequences was observed among out-of-frame TCR alpha sequences shared between twins. In beta out-of-frame sequences, excess twin sharing was weaker, because having fewer shared sequences lowered the signal-to-noise ratio. Invariant T cells such as MAIT and iNKT could partly confound zero-insertion analyses, though diverse VJ usage argued against this for most clonotypes. Fewer insertions were carried by abundant cord blood beta clonotypes, a similar but weaker trend appeared in young adult naive repertoires, and no such trend appeared in memory repertoires. Recombination models systematically underestimated out-of-frame TCR alpha sharing in monozygotic twins but agreed with sharing between unrelated individuals. Because the same donors could not be followed over many years, the conclusions depended on cross-sectional statistical analysis.

Only healthy Caucasian donors were included. Three pairs of female monozygotic twins, all aged about 18 to 30 years, were included in the twin cohort. The RNA used for TCR libraries was isolated from peripheral blood mononuclear cells. Receptor amplification or capture employed 5' RACE. Reads for this sample came from an Illumina HiSeq 2000. A universal primer binding site was added through template switching, and the final cDNA carried a unique molecular identifier so that TCR cDNA molecules could be counted accurately. First-strand cDNA for TCR alpha and beta chains was synthesized from specific primers in the conserved constant-segment region. To control for contamination, every cDNA library was double barcoded, receiving both a SMART-Mk sample barcode and Illumina barcodes. TruSeq adapter sequences along with Illumina sample barcodes were introduced in two successive PCR steps. Sequencing of the TCR alpha and beta cDNA libraries was done on the Illumina HiSeq platform using custom primers. The published analysis was carried out like this. Raw reads were processed with MiGEC to extract unique molecular identifiers, and MiXCR was used to determine CDR3 positions. Recombination models were inferred per individual with the repgenHMM and IGoR tools using an EM algorithm. Shared clonotypes were analyzed with the tcR package in R, and sharing was normalized by the product of cloneset sizes. To study raw recombination without the effects of thymic and clonal selection, out-of-frame nonproductive sequences were analyzed. In-frame beta chains were kept once TCRdb had trimmed the public reads at Q25 with fastp and called clones with MiXCR. Each record represents a unique CDR3 protein, reported with the most common genes and DNA among its rows. TCRdb's processing, not the authors' own work, is the source of the V and J calls. The sample table shows 500,000 to 650,000 distinct CDR3 sequences, and about 7.1% are seen once. The biggest ten clones account for about 1.6% of the sample.

Here V drops 6 bases and J drops 12 bases, and the junction holds 12 bases not matched to any gene. The CDR3, cysteine through phenylalanine, is 13 amino acids long. Only the CDR3 portion is preserved as DNA: 39 bases, with reading frame beginning at the first base. CDR1 is given as SQVTM and CDR2 as ANQGSEA, both from the germline V gene. Regarding this clonotype: Its antigen remains undetermined. Within one base of it there is no much larger clone, and no base qualities were kept.

This same sample was also part of a study on yellow fever vaccine responses in identical twins. In that second paper, the authors write: According to the authors, the vaccine-induced T cell response in identical twins seemed to be partly convergent and partly specific to each individual. Focusing on identical twins, the study followed the T cell clones that responded to the vaccine, and did so with precision.

The chain joins TRBV29-1 to TRBJ2-1; 9 bases in the junction line up with TRBD1. The source of this sequence is a woman aged 18-30 years in good health. Specimen: PBMCs. The CDR3 sequence is CSVLPGQGIRQFF. The DNA is as follows: TGCAGCGTCTTACCGGGACAGGGTATACGGCAGTTCTTC.